This section outlines one TCR beta chain sequence together with its context. Original analysis: Reference gene primer amplification gave estimated nucleated cell counts. Sequenced by immunoSEQ multiplex PCR; TCRdb stores in-frame clones only, minus some. The V and J calls and clone size are taken from that table; D and trimming were inferred from the DNA. This sample carries more than 100,000 clones, 85% to 90% of them seen once, and the ten largest clones take 3.5%. The CDR3 sequence is 15 residues long. Looked up from germline, CDR1 is MRHNA and CDR2 is SNTAGT. Losses at the gene ends were 2 bases for V and 1 base for J; bases not matched to a gene: 3. The entry originates in a study of blood T cell repertoires in COVID-19. The overall study: T cells, B-cell-depleted T cells, or PBMCs provided the cDNA or gDNA that served as material.

This chain uses TRBV6-4 with TRBJ2-3; 7 bases match TRBD2. The sequence came from a human donor in a cohort sampled during active COVID-19. Sample: peripheral blood. The CDR3 nucleotides read TGTGCCAGCAGTGACGACGCGGGGGGCACAGATACGCAGTATTTT. This sequence encodes CASSDDAGGTDTQYF.